This entry is about one T cell receptor beta chain. Its antigen remains unknown. The data are from a study of T cell responses to AZD1222 COVID-19 vaccine. The study, taken as a whole, reports: Only a handful of AZD1222 recipients, six or seven in all, had baseline seropositivity.

Germline V CDR1 and CDR2: SNHLY, FYNNEI. The V gene lost 5 bases and the J gene lost 0 bases, with 9 bases spanning the gap. CDR3 length equals 14 residues. The method was immunoSEQ multiplex PCR; TCRdb's version includes in-frame clones alone and lacks a portion of them. Among roughly 150,000 clones listed, 90% to 95% were seen once. The specimen comprised peripheral blood, sampled 28 days after the second AZD1222 dose. This sequence was found in an adult who received the AZD1222 COVID-19 vaccine. The chain carries TRBV2 and TRBJ2-3, with a weak D call TRBD2 (6 bases). The CDR3 spells CASSSGTSTDTQYF. In DNA, the CDR3 is TGTGCCAGCAGTTCCGGGACTAGCACAGATACGCAGTATTTT.